The present entry profiles one T cell receptor (beta chain) with its context. This clonotype has ten or more counts. It lacks a known antigen. Per-base qualities were not stored, and no clone one base away is much larger. From its cysteine to its phenylalanine, the CDR3 spans 15 amino acids. Of all the DNA, just the CDR3 is kept, 45 bases in frame from base 1. For this chain, trimming is 2 bases at the V end and 8 bases at the J end, and the number of junction bases without a gene match is 6. The germline V gene (reference sequence) provides CDR1 GTSNPN and CDR2 SVGIG. Amplification of TCR beta CDR3 regions was carried out from RNA transcripts. The TCR CDR3 was subjected to a first round of RT-PCR using the HTBI primer set and the Qiagen OneStep RT-PCR kit. The libraries were constructed in a second round of multiplex PCR and then size-selected and purified. Paired-end sequencing of the libraries was performed with 100 bp reads on an Illumina HiSeq2000. The paper's processing steps were these. SOAPnuke was used to process the raw data, removing reads that contained adapters or uncalled bases, had a mean Phred below 15, or lacked an exact match to the constant primer or identifier. COPE v1.2.5 was used to merge high-quality paired reads, and clonotypes were defined as unique nucleotide sequences. Clonotypes were aligned to IMGT TRBV, TRBD and TRBJ reference segments using MiTCR v1.1. Analysis was restricted to V-J combinations with a frequency above 0.0001, which covered approximately 99% of repertoires. A TCS score was defined as the ratio of F50 (clonal expansion) to E x V (chaos), with BLOSUM62-based TCRdist applied between CDR3 peptides within each V-J. Welch's t-statistics and random forest reduced roughly 540 V-J features to 13, which were used in a naive Bayes classifier (R e1071). Clones were called with MiXCR by TCRdb after fastp trimmed the public reads at Q25, and only in-frame beta chains were retained. Records with the same CDR3 protein are collapsed into one entry carrying the most frequent genes and DNA. What appears here as the V and J calls and clone size reflects TCRdb's work, not the paper's. Present in this sample are hundreds of thousands of distinct CDR3 sequences, around 16% of which were seen just once. The top ten clonotypes cover around 7% of the sample.

The data derive from a study of T cells in Graves' hyperthyroidism and ophthalmopathy (dated by TCRdb to between 2018 and 2021). About the full investigation: Peripheral blood samples were taken at initial diagnosis, before any treatment was given. To identify TCR V-J signatures that set the groups apart, the researchers used a discovery cohort of 100 patients, made up of around 42 with Graves' ophthalmopathy and about 59 with stable Graves' hyperthyroidism. Whether ophthalmopathy could be predicted prospectively was tested in an independent validation cohort made up of roughly 20 hyperthyroidism patients plus 17 patients who later progressed to ophthalmopathy. For training and testing, the 100 or so patients in the discovery cohort were randomly divided in a 7:3 ratio. In over five Graves' hyperthyroidism patients, the study also compared T-cell repertoires from thyroid tissue with T-cell repertoires from blood. After sampling, hyperthyroidism patients received methimazole starting at 30 mg daily, and ophthalmopathy patients received high-dose intravenous methylprednisolone. The paper reports TCR Vbeta CDR3 sequencing of 130 to 150 peripheral blood samples: under 45 ophthalmopathy, fewer than 80 hyperthyroidism and 17 progressor patients. What the authors observed across the whole study: During validation, the model predicted progression to ophthalmopathy a median of about 6.3 months ahead of onset, with approximately 71% sensitivity and under 85% specificity. A model built on a 13 V-J signature distinguished ophthalmopathy from stable hyperthyroidism, reaching around 87% sensitivity and around 81% specificity in cross-validation and 80%/75% in testing. No statistical method was used to fix the sample size in advance, and group allocation was not hidden from the investigators. Most expanded thyroid clonotypes (frequency above 0.001) were also detected in blood, a finding suggesting that blood repertoires may reflect thyroid immune responses.

Stable Graves' hyperthyroidism was defined as the absence of progression to ophthalmopathy over 18 months of follow-up. Hyperthyroidism patients were aged 18 to 65 years and newly diagnosed, with disease duration of less than 2 months. Exclusion was applied to patients with uncontrolled infections, other autoimmune diseases, pregnancy or lactation. Diagnoses relied on clinical symptoms, serum thyroxine and TRAb, thyroid ultrasound and orbital computed tomography. PBMCs were isolated from about 10 ml of fresh peripheral blood by Ficoll-Paque density gradient centrifugation. Trizol reagent was used to extract total RNA, and RNA quality was then checked on an Agilent 2100 Bioanalyzer.

Sequenced input: blood. The sequence derives from a woman between 18 and 29 years old with Graves' hyperthyroidism. Recombination connected TRBV30 to TRBJ2-1, with 13 central nucleotides matching TRBD2. The nucleotides read TGTGCCTGGAGTTCCGGGACTAGCGGGAAACATGAGCAGTTCTTC. This sequence encodes CAWSSGTSGKHEQFF. Reference TRBV30 and TRBJ2-1 genes cover what lies past the CDR3, so the full variable domain is SQTIHQWPATLVQPVGSPLSLECTVEGTSNPNLYWYRQAAGRGLQLLFYSVGIGQISSEVPQNLSASRPQDRQFILSSKKLLLSDSGFYLCAWSSGTSGKHEQFFGPGTRLTVL.